The 6 T cell receptor beta chains given below trace back to one sample, sequenced in a study of blood T cell repertoires in COVID-19. Measured with immunoSEQ multiplex PCR; TCRdb has only the in-frame clones, and not every one. The sample carries roughly 500,000 clones, approximately 88% recorded once. The sample taken for sequencing was PBMCs or T cells enriched from blood (not recorded which). The receptors were gathered from a woman between 40 and 55 years old who had recovered from COVID-19.

Here the CDR3 DNA reads TGTGCCAGCAGCTTGGTAGCGAGTAATGAGCAGTTCTTC. Protein sequence: CASSLVASNEQFF. The chain recombines TRBV5-6 with TRBJ2-1; tentative D call: TRBD2 (5 bases). Per germline, CDR1 SGHDT and CDR2 YYEEEE. The CDR3 runs to 13 residues. Trimming removed 0 bases at V and 7 bases at J, with 8 bases between.

This sequence joins TRBV3-1 (or the pseudogene TRBV3-2) and TRBJ1-2; 8 nucleotides match TRBD1. J was trimmed by 7 bases and V by 2 bases; bases with no gene match: 9. Germline V CDR1 and CDR2: LGHDT, YNNKEL (reference sequence). This CDR3 comprises 15 residues. The DNA of the CDR3 is TGTGCCAGCAGCCAATTAGGACAGGGTCGGAGTGGCTACACCTTC. It yields the protein CASSQLGQGRSGYTF.

The chain carries TRBV4-1 and TRBJ1-2, with D possibly matching TRBD1 (5 bases). Trimming took off 1 base at V and 12 bases at J, with 15 bases between the two ends. Germline CDR1 reads MGHRA; CDR2 reads YSYEKL. CDR3 length: 13 amino acids. CDR3 in amino acids: CASSQVHRAGNTF. DNA for the CDR3: TGCGCCAGCAGCCAAGTCCACAGAGCAGGGAACACCTTC.

This chain uses TRBV18 with TRBJ2-7; TRBD1 aligns across 7 bases. The CDR3 covers 15 residues. Germline CDR1 KGHSH, CDR2 LQKENI. V shed 5 bases, J shed 2 bases, and the junction held 9 bases outside the gene matches. In nucleotides, the CDR3 is TGTGCCAGCTCAGATCGACAGGGCTTCCCCTACGAGCAGTACTTC. This codes for CASSDRQGFPYEQYF.

This chain connects TRBV6-2 or TRBV6-3 to TRBJ2-7, with 8 bases lining up with TRBD1. CDR3 length equals 15 residues. Trimming cost V 7 bases and J 7 bases; bases outside gene matches: 15. Germline assignment: CDR1 MNHEY and CDR2 SVGEGT. The CDR3 spells CASTPRGTGSFEQYF. CDR3 DNA sequence: TGTGCCAGCACCCCAAGGGGGACAGGATCATTTGAGCAGTACTTC.

The gene calls are TRBV6-5 and TRBJ2-5, with 11 bases identical to TRBD1. V shed 6 bases, J shed 4 bases, and the junction held 4 bases outside the gene matches. The length of the CDR3 is 14 residues. Germline V lookup: CDR1 MNHEY, CDR2 SVGAGI. The CDR3 DNA follows: TGTGCCAGCAGCCACGGGACAGGGGGAGAGACCCAGTACTTC. It is translated as CASSHGTGGETQYF.